This T cell receptor beta chain appears in the sequencing data of a study of persistence of HIV-infected CD4 T cells. Overall study context: Suppressive ART had lasted a median of roughly eight years.

Lysates of CMV-infected fibroblasts at around 9.9 ug/mL stimulated these cells. Responding CD4+ T cells were sorted by upregulation of both CD40 ligand and CD69. The immunoSEQ assay was version 4, run in survey mode. Some clones are missing from TCRdb's copy, which holds only in-frame ones; the method was immunoSEQ multiplex PCR. Of almost 20,000 clones in the sample, 75% to 85% were seen once. The study, taken as a whole, reports: Antigen-responding cells were enriched for degenerate expanded CDR3beta sequences.

Turning to this clone: No antigen is known for it.

The sequences come from CD4+ T cells sorted from PBMCs after roughly 18-hour stimulation, collected from a patient who received antiretroviral therapy. The sequence derives from an adult man with HIV who was CMV-seropositive.

In DNA, the CDR3 is TGTGCCAGCAGCTTGACAGGGCGGGGGGAATACGAGCAGTACTTC. Translating it yields CASSLTGRGEYEQYF. This chain joins TRBV11-3 and TRBJ2-7, with a weak D call TRBD2 (8 bases). Trimming removed 3 bases at V and 4 bases at J, with 16 bases between. The CDR3 is 15 amino acids. The germline gives CDR1 SGHNT, CDR2 YENEEA.